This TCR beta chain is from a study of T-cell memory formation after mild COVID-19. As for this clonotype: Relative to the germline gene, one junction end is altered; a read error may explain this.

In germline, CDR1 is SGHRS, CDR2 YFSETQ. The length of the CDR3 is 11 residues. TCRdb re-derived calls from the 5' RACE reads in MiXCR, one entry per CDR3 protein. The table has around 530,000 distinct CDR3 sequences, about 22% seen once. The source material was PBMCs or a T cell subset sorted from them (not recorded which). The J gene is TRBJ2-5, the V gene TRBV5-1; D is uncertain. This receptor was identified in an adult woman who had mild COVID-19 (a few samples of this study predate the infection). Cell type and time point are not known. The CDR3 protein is CASTLEETQYF. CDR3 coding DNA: TGCGCCAGCACCTTGGAAGAGACCCAGTACTTC.